The entry below gives a single TCR beta chain sequence along with its context. The method was immunoSEQ multiplex PCR; TCRdb's version includes in-frame clones alone and lacks a portion of them. The sample holds under 80,000 clones, roughly nine tenths seen once. The sample comes from a study of T cell changes during pregnancy in multiple sclerosis. The V gene's germline CDR1 is SNHLY and CDR2 FYNNEI. The CDR3 is 15 residues long. Losses at the gene ends were 10 bases for V and 4 bases for J; bases not matched to a gene: 12. This chain links TRBV2 with TRBJ1-4; the match to TRBD1 covers 7 bases. The specimen comprised peripheral blood, sampled in the second trimester of pregnancy. This clonotype was sampled from a female donor with multiple sclerosis, enrolled in a pregnancy study. CDR3 sequence reads: CATATGSKGNEKLFF. Here the CDR3 DNA reads TGTGCCACCGCGACAGGGAGTAAGGGTAATGAAAAACTGTTTTTT.